These T cell receptor beta chains were read from a single sample in a study of blood T cell repertoires in COVID-19. Sequencing was performed with immunoSEQ multiplex PCR; in TCRdb, only in-frame clones are kept and a portion is missing. The sample includes approximately 380,000 clones, approximately 93% of them seen just once. The sequencing input was PBMCs or T cells enriched from blood (not recorded which). The source is a middle-aged woman who had been exposed to COVID-19. Both conserved end residues are part of each CDR3. A D gene is named only where the DNA matches it firmly. The size entry is marked missing in some rows and otherwise reads once, few, many or a size class.

NA	NA	TRBV6-5	TRBJ2-6	CASPKIRAGANVLTF	TGTGCCAGCCCCAAAATCAGGGCTGGGGCCAACGTCCTGACTTTC
NA	NA	TRBV7-2	TRBJ2-6	CASSFVGVRRSGANVLTF	TGTGCCAGCAGCTTTGTTGGAGTTAGGAGGTCGGGGGCCAACGTCCTGACTTTC
TRBD1	NA	TRBV30	TRBJ1-1	CAWSVLTGGEAFF	TGTGCCTGGAGTGTACTGACAGGGGGCGAAGCTTTCTTT
NA	NA	TRBV7-6	TRBJ1-3	CASSLGPGRENTIYF	TGTGCCAGCAGCTTAGGACCAGGGCGAGAAAACACCATATATTTT
NA	once	TRBV7-8	TRBJ2-2	CASSNQALMDTGELFF	TGTGCCAGCAGCAACCAAGCGTTGATGGACACCGGGGAGCTGTTTTTT
NA	NA	TRBV19	TRBJ1-2	CASSIPSRGHYGYTF	TGTGCCAGTAGTATCCCAAGTAGGGGTCACTATGGCTACACCTTC
NA	NA	TRBV4-1	TRBJ1-3	CASSQDRGGAGSGNTIYF	TGCGCCAGCAGCCAAGACCGGGGAGGGGCTGGGTCCGGAAACACCATATATTTT
TRBD2	NA	TRBV5-6	TRBJ2-1	CASGGLAGDSHNEQFF	TGTGCCAGCGGAGGACTAGCGGGGGACTCCCACAATGAGCAGTTCTTC
TRBD2	NA	TRBV5-5	TRBJ2-5	CASSPSSGRETQYF	TGTGCCAGCAGTCCGTCTAGCGGGAGGGAGACCCAGTACTTC
NA	NA	TRBV13	TRBJ2-1	CASSSGMGGPSYNEQFF	TGTGCCAGCAGCTCCGGTATGGGGGGGCCCTCCTACAATGAGCAGTTCTTC
TRBD2	NA	TRBV24-1	TRBJ2-1	CATRLSSGGNNEQFF	TGTGCCACCAGGTTATCGAGCGGGGGGAACAATGAGCAGTTCTTC
NA	NA	TRBV27	TRBJ1-5	CASSVRTDSNQPQHF	TGTGCCAGCAGCGTCAGGACAGATAGCAATCAGCCCCAGCATTTT
TRBD1	NA	TRBV2	TRBJ1-4	CASSERTGALKLFF	TGTGCCAGCAGTGAAAGGACAGGGGCCCTCAAACTGTTTTTT
NA	NA	TRBV7-8	TRBJ2-5	CASSPGGGSGTQYF	TGTGCCAGCAGCCCGGGTGGAGGGTCTGGGACCCAGTACTTC
NA	NA	TRBV5-6	TRBJ1-4	CASSLLGGRVEGEKLFF	TGTGCCAGCAGCTTGTTGGGCGGCAGGGTAGAAGGTGAAAAACTGTTTTTT
NA	NA	TRBV7-9	TRBJ1-5	CASTLAGDGQPQHF	TGTGCCAGCACCCTGGCAGGGGACGGGCAGCCCCAGCATTTT
TRBD1	NA	TRBV10-3	TRBJ1-1	CAIRTDRGNTEAFF	TGTGCCATCAGAACCGACAGGGGGAACACTGAAGCTTTCTTT
NA	once	TRBV30	TRBJ1-5	CAWSEESLVNQPQHF	TGTGCCTGGAGTGAAGAGTCCTTGGTTAATCAGCCCCAGCATTTT
TRBD1	NA	TRBV27	TRBJ1-6	CASSLASPGQGYSPLHF	TGTGCCAGCAGTTTGGCGAGTCCGGGACAGGGGTACTCACCCCTCCACTTT
TRBD1	once	TRBV19	TRBJ2-3	CASSTWTGKTDTQYF	TGTGCCAGTAGTACCTGGACAGGGAAAACAGATACGCAGTATTTT
NA	NA	TRBV7-2	TRBJ1-5	CASSSQNQPQHF	TGTGCCAGCAGCTCCCAAAATCAGCCCCAGCATTTT
NA	NA	TRBV6-5	TRBJ2-5	CATRRPLQETQYF	TGTGCCACCCGGCGGCCATTACAAGAGACCCAGTACTTC
NA	NA	TRBV7-2	TRBJ1-5	CASSLARGYEPQHF	TGTGCCAGCAGCTTAGCGCGAGGGTACGAGCCCCAGCATTTT
TRBD2	NA	TRBV9	TRBJ2-1	CASRRETGEQFF	TGTGCCAGCAGGCGGGAGACGGGTGAGCAGTTCTTC
NA	NA	TRBV12-3/TRBV12-4	TRBJ1-5	CASSRVNQPQHF	TGTGCCAGCAGCCGAGTTAATCAGCCCCAGCATTTT
TRBD2	NA	TRBV5-4	TRBJ2-3	CASSFTSATDTQYF	TGTGCCAGCAGCTTCACTAGCGCCACAGATACGCAGTATTTT
NA	NA	TRBV2	TRBJ1-5	CASSDRGQPQHF	TGTGCCAGCAGTGACAGGGGTCAGCCCCAGCATTTT
NA	NA	TRBV3-1/TRBV3-2	TRBJ2-1	CASRPQGARIAGVKYNEQFF	TGTGCCAGCAGGCCCCAGGGGGCGCGTATAGCGGGAGTAAAATACAATGAGCAGTTCTTC
NA	NA	TRBV29-1	TRBJ1-2	CSVARGGAGGYTF	TGCAGCGTTGCCCGGGGGGGAGCGGGAGGCTACACCTTC